This T cell receptor beta chain stems from a study of blood T cell repertoires in COVID-19. In the study overall: PBMCs, B-cell-depleted T cells, or T cells were the source of the cDNA or gDNA that made up the material.

Trimming shortened V by 5 bases and J by 1 base, and 11 bases separated the two germline ends. The length of the CDR3 is 14 residues. Germline-derived CDR1 and CDR2 are ENHRY and SYGVKD. Original handling: Nucleated cell number was recorded as an estimate derived from reference gene primer amplification. Generated by immunoSEQ multiplex PCR, the TCRdb table keeps only in-frame clones and is missing some. V, J and clone size are taken as reported in that table, and D and trimming were inferred from the DNA itself. This table holds approximately 76,000 clones, 83% found once. Sequenced sample: peripheral blood. The V and J genes are TRBV10-3 and TRBJ1-1, with D hard to call. This clonotype was obtained from a woman aged 55-70 years with acute or convalescent COVID-19. In DNA form, the CDR3 reads TGTGCCATCAGTCGTGGAGGGAGGAACACTGAAGCTTTCTTT. Translated, it gives CAISRGGRNTEAFF.